The rows below give T cell receptor beta chains drawn from one sample of a study of control samples from healthy donors and cancer patients. Libraries were prepared by immunoSEQ multiplex PCR; TCRdb keeps only in-frame clonotypes and omits some of them. The sample has around 140,000 clones; about nine tenths are singletons. The sample consisted of blood. These receptors all stem from a woman between 50 and 59 years old in good health. Each CDR3 is given with its conserved first and last residue. A D gene is named only where the DNA matches it firmly. Some rows have no size entry. The others give once, few or many, or a class for an expanded clone.

D gene | clone size | J gene | V gene | CDR3 DNA | CDR3 protein
TRBD1 | - | TRBJ2-2 | TRBV30 | TGTGCCTGGAGTGTAAGGGGGCCCCTTGGGGAGCTGTTTTTT | CAWSVRGPLGELFF
- | once | TRBJ2-4 | TRBV6-1 | TGTGCCAGCAGTGAAGCTCCCCAAAACATTCAGTACTTC | CASSEAPQNIQYF
TRBD1 | once | TRBJ1-6 | TRBV27 | TGTGCCAGCAGTTTAACCCAGGGAGACAGGGTACTCCCCCTCCACTTT | CASSLTQGDRVLPLHF
- | - | TRBJ1-5 | TRBV27 | TGTGCCAGCAGTTTGGCGCGAGGCTGGCAGCCCCAGCATTTT | CASSLARGWQPQHF
- | - | TRBJ1-6 | TRBV19 | TGTGCCAGCTTGAATAATTCACCCCTCCACTTT | CASLNNSPLHF
- | once | TRBJ1-4 | TRBV4-2 | TGTGCCAGTCGGTCCCCACCTAATGAAAAACTGTTTTTT | CASRSPPNEKLFF
- | - | TRBJ2-7 | TRBV30 | TGTGCCTGGGAAGGGACGGGTCTCTACGAGCAGTACTTC | CAWEGTGLYEQYF
- | - | TRBJ1-1 | TRBV30 | TGTGCCTGGAGTGTTGGAGTAGGCACTGAAGCTTTCTTT | CAWSVGVGTEAFF
TRBD1 | - | TRBJ1-5 | TRBV19 | TGTGCCAGTGTCCCCAGGGGGGGCAATCAGCCCCAGCATTTT | CASVPRGGNQPQHF
- | - | TRBJ2-1 | TRBV3-1/TRBV3-2 | TGTGCCAGCAGCCAAGATGGTGCGGGGCAAAGAGGCGATGAGCAGTTCTTC | CASSQDGAGQRGDEQFF
TRBD1 | once | TRBJ1-5 | TRBV6-5 | TGTGCCACAGGACAGGGTCTGGGCAATCAGCCCCAGCATTTT | CATGQGLGNQPQHF
- | once | TRBJ2-2 | TRBV29-1 | TGCAGCGTTGGTCGACCCGGGGAGCTGTTTTTT | CSVGRPGELFF
TRBD2 | - | TRBJ2-4 | TRBV3-1/TRBV3-2 | TGTGCCAGCAGCCCTGGGACCGGGGGGAACATTCAGTACTTC | CASSPGTGGNIQYF
- | - | TRBJ2-5 | TRBV5-1 | TGCGCCAGCAGCTTGGCCATGGGACACCCGGCGGAGACCCAGTACTTC | CASSLAMGHPAETQYF
- | - | TRBJ1-1 | TRBV10-1 | TGCGCCAGCAGTGACCGGACAGATGAAGCTTTCTTT | CASSDRTDEAFF
- | - | TRBJ1-6 | TRBV5-1 | TGCGCCAGCAGCCATAACGGACAGACGAATTCACCCCTCCACTTT | CASSHNGQTNSPLHF
TRBD1 | - | TRBJ1-6 | TRBV18 | TGTGCCAGCTCACCGACAGGGGGCAATAATTCACCCCTCCACTTT | CASSPTGGNNSPLHF
TRBD1 | - | TRBJ2-4 | TRBV18 | TGTGCCAGCTCACCTCGATTCAGGGGGGCCAAAAACATTCAGTACTTC | CASSPRFRGAKNIQYF
- | - | TRBJ1-4 | TRBV4-1 | TGCGCCAGCAGTATTTCGGTGGTTGAAAAACTGTTTTTT | CASSISVVEKLFF
- | - | TRBJ2-5 | TRBV5-1 | TGCGCCAGCAGCCTGGGACCGGGGGTGGATTCGAGGGAGACCCAGTACTTC | CASSLGPGVDSRETQYF
- | - | TRBJ1-6 | TRBV5-6 | TGTGCCAGCAGCTTGAGTGCAAGCTCCTATAATTCACCCCTCCACTTT | CASSLSASSYNSPLHF
- | - | TRBJ2-2 | TRBV30 | TGTGCCTGGGCGTATTTTTTAAGTACCGGGGAGCTGTTTTTT | CAWAYFLSTGELFF
- | - | TRBJ2-7 | TRBV13 | TGTGCCAGCAGCTTAGGCCGGGGGGAGCAGTACTTC | CASSLGRGEQYF
TRBD2 | once | TRBJ2-3 | TRBV6-4 | TGTGCCAGCAGTGACGGCGGGAGAGCCCCCATTGACGCGCAGTATTTT | CASSDGGRAPIDAQYF
TRBD1 | - | TRBJ2-2 | TRBV18 | TGTGCCAGCCACGAACAGGGGACGAAAACCGGGGAGCTGTTTTTT | CASHEQGTKTGELFF
TRBD1 | - | TRBJ2-7 | TRBV5-1 | TGCGCCAGCAGCTTAGCCGGGACAGGCTCCTACGAGCAGTACTTC | CASSLAGTGSYEQYF
- | - | TRBJ2-1 | TRBV5-4 | TGTGCCAGCAGCTTGGCCGGAGCGGGCGGATACAATGAGCAGTTCTTC | CASSLAGAGGYNEQFF
- | - | TRBJ1-2 | TRBV9 | TGTGCCAGCAGCGTAGGGTCCGTGGCTACCAACTATGGCTACACCTTC | CASSVGSVATNYGYTF
- | - | TRBJ2-7 | TRBV18 | TGTGCCAGCTCACTTAACGCCGGGGGATCGGACGAGCAGTACTTC | CASSLNAGGSDEQYF
- | few | TRBJ2-5 | TRBV19 | TGTGCCAGTAGTATAGAGTTCGGCCAGGGGCCCCTTCAGACCCAGTACTTC | CASSIEFGQGPLQTQYF
- | - | TRBJ1-2 | TRBV29-1 | TGCAGCGTTGTTGAGATCTATGGCTACACCTTC | CSVVEIYGYTF
- | - | TRBJ2-7 | TRBV10-3 | TGTGCCATCAGTGAACAACAGTCCTACGAGCAGTACTTC | CAISEQQSYEQYF
- | - | TRBJ1-3 | TRBV5-8 | TGTGCCAGCAGCTTGTTGCTGGGCCCGATGAACTCTGGAAACACCATATATTTT | CASSLLLGPMNSGNTIYF
TRBD1 | - | TRBJ2-2 | TRBV5-1 | TGCGCCAGCAGCGAGGGGGCCCGAATCACCGGGGAGCTGTTTTTT | CASSEGARITGELFF
- | - | TRBJ1-2 | TRBV6-4 | TGTGCCAGCAGTGACTCCACAGGGTTTGGTGGCTACACCTTC | CASSDSTGFGGYTF
- | - | TRBJ2-1 | TRBV28 | TGTGCCAGCAGGTTCCCTGGGGCAGCTGCCATCAATGAGCAGTTCTTC | CASRFPGAAAINEQFF
- | - | TRBJ2-6 | TRBV15 | TGTGCCACCAGCAGAGATCTGAGGTCGGGGGCCAACGTCCTGACTTTC | CATSRDLRSGANVLTF
- | - | TRBJ1-1 | TRBV19 | TGTGCCAGTAGTATGATGGAGGCTCACACTGAAGCTTTCTTT | CASSMMEAHTEAFF
- | - | TRBJ2-5 | TRBV12-5 | TGTGCTAGTGGTTTGGTTGGGATCCAAGAGACCCAGTACTTC | CASGLVGIQETQYF
TRBD1 | - | TRBJ1-1 | TRBV18 | TGTGCCAGCTCACCCGGACAGGACACTGAAGCTTTCTTT | CASSPGQDTEAFF
- | - | TRBJ2-1 | TRBV19 | TGTGCCAGTAGTATATCGGGGTCCTACAATGAGCAGTTCTTC | CASSISGSYNEQFF
- | - | TRBJ2-7 | TRBV6-2/TRBV6-3 | TGTGCCAGCAGTTACGCCCCAGTAGAGCAGTACTTC | CASSYAPVEQYF
TRBD1 | - | TRBJ2-7 | TRBV2 | TGTGCCAGCAGTGAAGCGAGACAGGGATCTTACGAGCAGTACTTC | CASSEARQGSYEQYF
TRBD1 | - | TRBJ1-2 | TRBV28 | TGTGCCAGCAGGTACGGGACAGGACTCTATGGCTACACCTTC | CASRYGTGLYGYTF
TRBD2 | - | TRBJ2-1 | TRBV25-1 | TGTGCCAGCAGTGAACCATCCCTAGCGGGGGGGCCCTACAATGAGCAGTTCTTC | CASSEPSLAGGPYNEQFF
TRBD1 | - | TRBJ2-6 | TRBV5-1 | TGCGCCAGCAGCTTGATACAACAGGGGGCGGGGGGGGCCAACGTCCTGACTTTC | CASSLIQQGAGGANVLTF
- | - | TRBJ1-4 | TRBV29-1 | TGCAGCGTTGAACCAGAGGGTAATGAAAAACTGTTTTTT | CSVEPEGNEKLFF
TRBD2 | - | TRBJ2-5 | TRBV6-2/TRBV6-3 | TGTGCCAGCAGCCAAGAGACTAGCGGGGGGGAGACCCAGTACTTC | CASSQETSGGETQYF
- | - | TRBJ1-5 | TRBV6-1 | TGTGCCAGCAGTGAATCAGGGAGCAATCAGCCCCAGCATTTT | CASSESGSNQPQHF
- | - | TRBJ1-3 | TRBV11-2 | TGTGCCAGCAGCTTAGAAGTCGATTTACGGTACTCTGGAAACACCATATATTTT | CASSLEVDLRYSGNTIYF
TRBD1 | - | TRBJ1-2 | TRBV5-1 | TGCGCCAGCAGCTTATCCGGGACAGGGGGTGGCCATGATGGCTACACCTTC | CASSLSGTGGGHDGYTF
TRBD1 | - | TRBJ1-1 | TRBV18 | TGTGCCAGCTCACCCACAGGGGACGTTGGGACTGAAGCTTTCTTT | CASSPTGDVGTEAFF
- | once | TRBJ2-1 | TRBV13 | TGTGCCAGCAGCCCCGGTGCGAGCACTACGAATGAGCAGTTCTTC | CASSPGASTTNEQFF
- | - | TRBJ2-7 | TRBV12-3/TRBV12-4 | TGTGCCAGCAGCCAGGGGCGGGAGCAGTACTTC | CASSQGREQYF
TRBD2 | - | TRBJ2-3 | TRBV7-8 | TGTGCCAGCAGCCCCCGGACTAGCGGGGGGGGACCTAGCACAGATACGCAGTATTTT | CASSPRTSGGGPSTDTQYF
TRBD1 | - | TRBJ2-5 | TRBV4-2 | TGTGCCAGCAGCCAAGCTTGGGGACAGTACCAAGAGACCCAGTACTTC | CASSQAWGQYQETQYF
- | few | TRBJ1-2 | TRBV19 | TGTGCCAGTAGTATTGACAGCGACTATGGCTACACCTTC | CASSIDSDYGYTF
- | - | TRBJ2-3 | TRBV7-2 | TGTGCCAGCAGCTTCCTCGTAGGGGGGGGGTTAGATACGCAGTATTTT | CASSFLVGGGLDTQYF
- | - | TRBJ1-2 | TRBV30 | TGTGCCTGGAGTCCGGGGACGACGGGGGGCTACACCTTC | CAWSPGTTGGYTF
TRBD1 | - | TRBJ1-2 | TRBV28 | TGTGCCAGCAGTTTGGAGGGGGCCAGATATGGCTACACCTTC | CASSLEGARYGYTF